The 21 T cell receptor beta chains listed next were all sequenced from one sample in a study of blood T cell repertoires in COVID-19. Assay: immunoSEQ multiplex PCR; the TCRdb copy retains only in-frame clones and omits some. Of approximately 360,000 clones listed, less than 90% were seen once; the top ten hold approximately 5%. The specimen sequenced was PBMCs or T cells enriched from blood (not recorded which). Every receptor here comes from a woman in her forties or fifties who had recovered from COVID-19.

This chain joins TRBV3-1 (or the pseudogene TRBV3-2) and TRBJ2-7; D might be TRBD2 (5 bases). Germline V gene lookup returns CDR1 LGHDT and CDR2 YNNKEL (reference sequence). V lost 0 bases, J lost 3 bases, and 12 bases lay in between. The CDR3 runs to 15 residues. The CDR3 region is CASSQELGVNYEQYF. The CDR3 nucleotides read TGTGCCAGCAGCCAAGAACTAGGCGTTAACTACGAGCAGTACTTC.

The genes are TRBV6-2 or TRBV6-3 and TRBJ2-7; D is possibly TRBD1 (5 bases). Germline-derived CDR1 and CDR2 are MNHEY and SVGEGT. The CDR3 is made up of 15 amino acids. V lost 2 bases, J lost 5 bases, and 16 bases lay in between. The CDR3 loop is CASSYPPGKSDEQYF. The CDR3 nucleotides are TGTGCCAGCAGTTACCCTCCAGGGAAAAGCGACGAGCAGTACTTC.

The chain combines TRBV4-1 with TRBJ1-2; D possibly corresponds to TRBD1 (5 bases). Trimming cost V 0 bases and J 6 bases, with 11 bases left between them. CDR1 and CDR2 from the germline V gene are MGHRA and YSYEKL. This CDR3 comprises 14 residues. The CDR3 coding sequence is TGCGCCAGCAGCCAAGATCTTCGGGGGAATGGCTACACCTTC. This translates into CASSQDLRGNGYTF.

V and J are TRBV6-5 and TRBJ2-6; D unclear. The ends were cut back, 7 bases at V and 0 bases at J, with 10 bases in the middle. The germline V gene encodes CDR1 MNHEY and CDR2 SVGAGI. The CDR3 has 15 amino acids. Here the CDR3 reads CASTRAFSGANVLTF. The CDR3 DNA reads TGTGCCAGCACCCGAGCGTTCTCTGGGGCCAACGTCCTGACTTTC.

CDR3: CASSLVPSGPAMGEQYF. CDR3 DNA sequence: TGTGCCAGCAGCTTAGTCCCTAGCGGGCCTGCGATGGGGGAGCAGTACTTC. The rearrangement uses TRBV7-6 and TRBJ2-7, with 8 bases lining up with TRBD2. CDR3 length: 17 amino acids. CDR1 and CDR2 (germline): SGHVS, FNYEAQ. The trim removed 1 base at V and 7 bases at J, leaving 15 bases unmatched.

This clone has just one count. This rearrangement joins TRBV21-1 to TRBJ1-1; TRBD1 was called by the table and not checked on the DNA. TRBV21-1 constitutes a pseudogene. The CDR3 has 13 residues. In DNA, the CDR3 is TGTGCCACCAAAAGACAGGGAGAAACTGAAGCTTTCTTT. It translates to CATKRQGETEAFF.

V is TRBV7-9 and J is TRBJ1-2, with unresolved D. V was shortened by 8 bases and J by 3 bases, with 10 bases between the two germline ends. This CDR3 has 12 amino acids. Germline CDR1 is SEHNR and CDR2 is FQNEAQ (reference sequence). CDR3 DNA: TGTGCCAGCGCCAGGCAAGACTATGGCTACACCTTC. Protein sequence: CASARQDYGYTF. Full variable domain (outside the CDR3, taken from reference TRBV7-9 and TRBJ1-2): DTGVSQNPRHKITKRGQNVTFRCDPISEHNRLYWYRQTLGQGPEFLTYFQNEAQLEKSRLLSDRFSAERPKGSFSTLEIQRTEQGDSAMYLCASARQDYGYTFGSGTRLTVV.

The chain couples TRBV30 to TRBJ2-1; TRBD1 matches 12 bases. V lost 2 bases and J lost 12; bases outside the gene matches: 14. Germline lookup yields CDR1 GTSNPN and CDR2 SVGIG (reference sequence). The length of the CDR3 is 16 residues. The CDR3 bases are TGTGCCTGGAGTCCTCTCCGGGGACAGGGGGCAGCAGGGCAGTTCTTC. Encoded protein: CAWSPLRGQGAAGQFF. Complete variable domain (other parts from reference TRBV30 and TRBJ2-1): SQTIHQWPATLVQPVGSPLSLECTVEGTSNPNLYWYRQAAGRGLQLLFYSVGIGQISSEVPQNLSASRPQDRQFILSSKKLLLSDSGFYLCAWSPLRGQGAAGQFFGPGTRLTVL.

The rearrangement links TRBV19 to TRBJ2-5, with TRBD2 matching over 11 bases. There are 18 residues in the CDR3. The germline gives CDR1 LNHDA, CDR2 SQIVND (reference sequence). The ends lost 3 bases at V and 1 base at J; junction bases unmatched: 10. CDR3 region: CASSIGVLAGVPQETQYF. The CDR3 DNA is TGTGCCAGTAGTATCGGCGTACTAGCGGGAGTTCCCCAAGAGACCCAGTACTTC.

The chain uses TRBV3-1 (or the pseudogene TRBV3-2) and TRBJ2-7, with 7 bases aligning to TRBD2. Germline V lookup: CDR1 LGHDT, CDR2 YNNKEL (reference sequence). Losses at the gene ends were 2 bases for V and 3 bases for J; bases not matched to a gene: 13. This CDR3 spans 17 amino acids. CDR3 sequence (DNA): TGTGCCAGCAGCCAATGGCATTACCGGGACTATCGCTACGAGCAGTACTTC. It is translated as CASSQWHYRDYRYEQYF.

The chain links TRBV6-5 to TRBJ1-1; maybe TRBD1 (5 bases). Germline CDR1 is MNHEY and CDR2 is SVGAGI. This CDR3 is built from 13 residues. Trimming removed 6 bases at V and 6 bases at J, with 14 bases between. In DNA, the CDR3 is TGTGCCAGCAGCCGCAGGGATGGGGCTGAAGCTTTCTTT. It encodes CASSRRDGAEAFF.

This chain connects TRBV6-5 to TRBJ1-3; 11 nucleotides match TRBD1. Germline CDR1 and CDR2: MNHEY and SVGAGI. The CDR3 is 13 amino acids. V gave up 5 bases and J gave up 9 bases; unmatched junction bases: 3. Here the CDR3 reads CASSTGTGGTIYF. For the CDR3, the DNA is TGTGCCAGCAGTACCGGGACAGGGGGCACCATATATTTT.

This chain uses TRBV13 with TRBJ1-6; 7 bases align to TRBD1. This CDR3 is 14 amino acids long. V lost 1 base, J lost 8 bases, and 2 bases stayed unmatched. Germline V gene sequence: CDR1 PRHDT, CDR2 FYEKMQ (reference sequence). CDR3 coding DNA: TGTGCCAGCAGCTTAGCCAGGGGGTATTCACCCCTCCACTTT. Translating gives CASSLARGYSPLHF.

The chain couples TRBV7-2 to TRBJ1-2; 7 positions match TRBD1. V lost 0 bases and J lost 3; bases outside the gene matches: 4. Germline-derived CDR1 and CDR2 are SGHTA and FQGNSA. The CDR3 runs 15 residues. This CDR3 is CASSLAITGDYGYTF. In DNA, the CDR3 is TGTGCCAGCAGCTTAGCCATAACAGGGGACTATGGCTACACCTTC.

As to this clone: At the DNA level, this CDR3 is encoded by other sequences in the same sample as well. V and J are TRBV5-1 and TRBJ2-7, with D possibly TRBD2 on 5 matching bases. Germline V gene data show CDR1 as SGHRS and CDR2 as YFSETQ. The V and J ends lost 4 bases and 2 bases respectively, with 13 bases between them. This CDR3 has 14 amino acids. In DNA form, the CDR3 reads TGCGCCAGCAGCCCGTCGACGGGAACCTACGAGCAGTACTTC. It codes for CASSPSTGTYEQYF. Based on the CDR3 plus reference TRBV5-1 and TRBJ2-7, the full variable domain is KAGVTQTPRYLIKTRGQQVTLSCSPISGHRSVSWYQQTPGQGLQFLFEYFSETQRNKGNFPGRFSGRQFSNSRSEMNVSTLELGDSALYLCASSPSTGTYEQYFGPGTRLTVT.

The V and J genes are TRBV18 and TRBJ2-5; D possibly corresponds to TRBD2 (5 bases). CDR3 length: 17 amino acids. Germline lookup yields CDR1 KGHSH and CDR2 LQKENI. V lost 0 bases to trimming and J lost 3 bases, with 17 bases between them. The CDR3 DNA reads TGTGCCAGCTCACCACCGGACTTCCGGTCCGATAAAGAGACCCAGTACTTC. It codes for CASSPPDFRSDKETQYF.

CDR3 in amino acids: CASSFFWDNNYGYTF. CDR3 DNA sequence: TGTGCCAGCAGCTTTTTTTGGGACAATAACTATGGCTACACCTTC. This chain uses TRBV5-6 with TRBJ1-2; D might be TRBD1 (6 bases). The CDR3 covers 15 residues. Germline V gene lookup returns CDR1 SGHDT and CDR2 YYEEEE. V lost 2 bases and J 1 base, leaving 12 bases between the germline ends.

The chain uses TRBV7-3 and TRBJ2-2, with a weak D call TRBD1 (6 bases). Trimming removed 0 bases from V and 2 bases from J, with 13 bases in between. There are 17 residues in the CDR3. CDR1 is SGHTA, CDR2 FQGTGA, per germline. CDR3 protein: CASSLTGGQPNTGELFF. For the CDR3, the DNA is TGTGCCAGCAGCTTAACTGGAGGACAGCCTAACACCGGGGAGCTGTTTTTT. Together with reference TRBV7-3 and TRBJ2-2, the CDR3 gives the full variable domain: GAGVSQTPSNKVTEKGKYVELRCDPISGHTALYWYRQSLGQGPEFLIYFQGTGAADDSGLPNDRFFAVRPEGSVSTLKIQRTERGDSAVYLCASSLTGGQPNTGELFFGEGSRLTVL.

The chain links TRBV7-3 to TRBJ2-1, with 8 bases matching TRBD2. From germline, CDR1 is SGHTA and CDR2 FQGTGA. The J segment lost 8 bases and the V segment lost 8 bases, leaving 14 bases of the junction unmatched. This CDR3 spans 15 amino acids. CDR3 sequence reads: CASGSFPGGFYEQFF. The CDR3 region has the DNA TGTGCCAGCGGATCGTTCCCGGGGGGGTTCTATGAGCAGTTCTTC.

This sequence joins TRBV19 and TRBJ1-3; tentative D call: TRBD1 (6 bases). The ends were cut back, 5 bases at V and 0 bases at J, with 11 bases in the middle. The CDR3 is 15 residues long. The germline gives CDR1 LNHDA, CDR2 SQIVND (reference sequence). The CDR3: CASSVQGISGNTIYF. The CDR3 DNA is TGTGCCAGTAGTGTACAGGGTATCTCTGGAAACACCATATATTTT.

The gene calls are TRBV25-1 and TRBJ1-2; the match to TRBD1 covers 9 bases. The CDR3 consists of 14 residues. The germline CDR1 and CDR2 sequences are MGHDK and SYGVNS. Losses at the gene ends were 1 base for V and 8 bases for J; bases not matched to a gene: 5. CDR3 protein: CASSEFGQGSGYTF. In nucleotides, the CDR3 is TGTGCCAGCAGTGAATTCGGACAGGGGTCAGGCTACACCTTC.